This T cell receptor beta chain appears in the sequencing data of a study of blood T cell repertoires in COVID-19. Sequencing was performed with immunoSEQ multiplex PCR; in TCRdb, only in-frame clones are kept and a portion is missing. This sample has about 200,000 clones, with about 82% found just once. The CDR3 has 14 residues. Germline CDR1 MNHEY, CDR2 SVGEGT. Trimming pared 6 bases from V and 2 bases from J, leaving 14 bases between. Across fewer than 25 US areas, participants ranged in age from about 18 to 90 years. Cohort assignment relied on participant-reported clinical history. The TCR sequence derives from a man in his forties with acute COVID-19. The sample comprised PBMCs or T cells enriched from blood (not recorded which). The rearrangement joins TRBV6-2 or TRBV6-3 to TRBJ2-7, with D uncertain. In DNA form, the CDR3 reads TGTGCCAGCAGCCCCTCCCACGCAGCCTACGAGCAGTACTTC. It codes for CASSPSHAAYEQYF.